The T cell receptor (beta chain) under discussion was sequenced for a study of T cell responses to AZD1222 COVID-19 vaccine. The CDR3 length is 13 residues. Between the trimmed V and J ends, which lost 3 bases and 15 bases, there was a span of 18 bases. The germline V gene encodes CDR1 MRHNA and CDR2 SNTAGT. Remarks on this clone: What it recognizes is unknown.

Using immunoSEQ multiplex PCR, the repertoire was profiled, and TCRdb retains in-frame clones only, with some absent. The sample has 94,000 or so clones; roughly nine tenths are singletons. Overall study findings and caveats: Baseline testing showed seropositivity in only 5 or 6 AZD1222 recipients.

The sequence derives from an adult in good health. This specimen consisted of peripheral blood, obtained on day 0 of AZD1222 vaccination. The rearrangement uses TRBV6-4 and TRBJ2-1; no clear D. CDR3 bases: TGTGCCAGCAGTGATAACGGCCGCACTACGATGTTCTTC. It translates to CASSDNGRTTMFF.